This passage covers 25 T cell receptor beta chains from one sample sequenced in a study of radiation and T cells in renal cell carcinoma. Sequencing was performed with immunoSEQ multiplex PCR; in TCRdb, only in-frame clones are kept and a portion is missing. The table has 100,000 to 150,000 clones, 81% seen once. The time point: blood 2 weeks post-SBRT. Treatment: 15 Gy SBRT to primary tumor, nephrectomy 4 weeks later. Here the sequenced sample was blood, taken from a patient whose treatment included radiotherapy and nephrectomy. The receptors derive from a woman aged 60-75 years with renal cell carcinoma.

This chain links TRBV27 with TRBJ1-4, with D tentatively TRBD1 (5 bases). CDR3 size: 14 residues. V dropped 5 bases and J dropped 3 bases, with 10 bases sitting between them. Per the germline V gene, CDR1 is MNHEY and CDR2 is SMNVEV (reference sequence). The CDR3 DNA sequence: TGTGCCAGCAGTCGCCTGGGGGCTAATGAAAAACTGTTTTTT. This encodes CASSRLGANEKLFF.

V and J are TRBV7-2 and TRBJ2-4; the D gene is possibly TRBD1 (6 bases). The V gene lost 1 base and the J gene lost 7 bases, with 11 bases spanning the gap. The CDR3 has 14 amino acids. Per the germline V gene, CDR1 is SGHTA and CDR2 is FQGNSA. CDR3 loop: CASSLGGTGNIQYF. CDR3 DNA: TGTGCCAGCAGCTTAGGGGGCACAGGGAACATTCAGTACTTC.

The chain links TRBV6-5 to TRBJ1-1; D call uncertain. CDR3 length: 14 residues. The V end lost 5 bases, the J end lost 3 bases, and 13 bases lay between the germline ends. Germline CDR1 reads MNHEY; CDR2 reads SVGAGI. The CDR3 region has the DNA TGTGCCAGCAGTAAGGGCGGGCGGGACACTGAAGCTTTCTTT. Amino acids: CASSKGGRDTEAFF.

The genes are TRBV6-6 and TRBJ2-1; D may be TRBD1 or TRBD2 (5 bases each). Trimming took off 7 bases at V and 10 bases at J, with 23 bases between the two ends. Germline loops: CDR1 MNHNY, CDR2 SVGAGI (reference sequence). This CDR3 has 15 residues. The chain's CDR3 is CASTHWGTTSKEQFF. In DNA, the CDR3 is TGTGCCAGCACCCATTGGGGGACGACCTCCAAGGAGCAGTTCTTC.

The CDR3 region has the DNA TGTGCCAGCAGTTTATTGCCAGGGAGGACCGGGGAGCTGTTTTTT. Protein sequence: CASSLLPGRTGELFF. This rearrangement joins TRBV27 to TRBJ2-2; perhaps TRBD2 as D (6 bases). The germline V gene has CDR1 MNHEY and CDR2 SMNVEV (reference sequence). The CDR3 contains 15 residues. V was trimmed by 1 base and J by 5 bases, leaving 11 bases between them.

This chain joins TRBV5-1 and TRBJ2-1; TRBD2 matches 9 bases. The ends lost 0 bases at V and 5 bases at J; junction bases unmatched: 3. Per germline, CDR1 SGHRS and CDR2 YFSETQ. The CDR3 has 15 residues. The DNA of the CDR3 is TGCGCCAGCAGCTTGGCGCGGGGGGGGAACAATGAGCAGTTCTTC. The encoded protein is CASSLARGGNNEQFF.

The chain combines TRBV11-2 with TRBJ2-3; the D gene is possibly TRBD2 (5 bases). This CDR3 has 17 residues. The V and J ends lost 3 bases and 6 bases respectively, with 22 bases between them. Germline values: CDR1 SGHAT, CDR2 FQNNGV. The CDR3 nucleotides read TGTGCCAGCAGCTTGGAATCCGGACGGGGTAGAAAGGATACGCAGTATTTT. Translation: CASSLESGRGRKDTQYF.

V usage is TRBV19 and J usage is TRBJ2-1, with TRBD2 matching over 14 bases. This CDR3 region has 17 residues. Trimming took 7 bases from V and 0 from J; bases not matched to a gene: 5. Germline V lookup: CDR1 LNHDA, CDR2 SQIVND (reference sequence). CDR3 sequence reads: CASNPGTSGSSYNEQFF. As DNA, the CDR3 is TGTGCCAGTAATCCAGGGACTAGCGGGAGCTCCTACAATGAGCAGTTCTTC.

The J gene is TRBJ1-2, the V gene TRBV7-8; possibly TRBD1 for D (5 bases). Trimming shortened V by 7 bases and J by 4 bases, and 13 bases separated the two germline ends. The germline V gene has CDR1 SGHVS and CDR2 FQNEAQ. The CDR3 sequence is 13 residues long. The CDR3 nucleotides read TGTGCCAGCACCCCTGGGGGGGGCTATGGCTACACCTTC. It encodes CASTPGGGYGYTF.

This clone was observed a few times. Here the CDR3 DNA reads TGTGCCTGGAGTGTAGGTGGGGAGACCCAGTACTTC. The encoded protein is CAWSVGGETQYF. The genes are TRBV30 and TRBJ2-5; D is unclear. Germline V gene data show CDR1 as GTSNPN and CDR2 as SVGIG (reference sequence). Trimming removed 0 bases from V and 5 bases from J, with 7 bases in between. The CDR3 totals 12 residues.

This chain uses TRBV7-9 with TRBJ1-4; 8 nucleotides match TRBD1. From germline, CDR1 is SEHNR and CDR2 FQNEAQ (reference sequence). The V and J ends lost 1 base and 2 bases, in that order; junction bases with no gene match: 0. The CDR3 extends over 15 amino acids. The CDR3 reads CASSLGTGTNEKLFF. The CDR3 DNA reads TGTGCCAGCAGCTTAGGGACAGGGACTAATGAAAAACTGTTTTTT.

V is TRBV11-2 and J is TRBJ1-1; 7 positions agree with TRBD1. Trimming removed 5 bases from V and 4 bases from J; junction bases left unmatched: 7. Looked up from germline, CDR1 is SGHAT and CDR2 is FQNNGV. This CDR3 has 14 amino acids. The CDR3 protein is CASSLAGGSTEAFF. DNA for the CDR3: TGTGCCAGCAGCCTCGCAGGGGGGAGCACTGAAGCTTTCTTT.

The chain combines TRBV5-1 with TRBJ1-1; a possible D gene is TRBD1 (6 bases). Trimming left V 0 bases short and J 4 bases short, with 10 bases between. Per the germline V gene, CDR1 is SGHRS and CDR2 is YFSETQ. The CDR3 has 14 amino acids. CDR3 nucleotides: TGCGCCAGCAGCTTGGCGGGACAAGGCACTGAAGCTTTCTTT. Its translation is CASSLAGQGTEAFF.

This clone came up once. Here the CDR3 reads CASSLTSGRPDTQYF. The CDR3 DNA sequence: TGTGCCAGCAGCCTGACTAGCGGGAGGCCAGATACGCAGTATTTT. This rearrangement joins TRBV7-2 to TRBJ2-3, with TRBD2 matching over 13 bases. The V gene's germline CDR1 is SGHTA and CDR2 FQGNSA. The junction had 3 bases not matched to a gene; V was cut back by 5 bases and J by 4 bases. The CDR3 is 15 residues long.

The chain uses TRBV19 and TRBJ1-1; 9 bases are shared with TRBD1. There are 15 residues in the CDR3. CDR1 LNHDA and CDR2 SQIVND come from the germline V gene (reference sequence). V dropped 4 bases and J dropped 6; count of bases not matched to a gene: 9. The CDR3 DNA reads as TGTGCCAGTAGTACCCCCCGGACAGGGGAATCTGAAGCTTTCTTT. It specifies CASSTPRTGESEAFF.

The genes are TRBV6-5 and TRBJ1-2; no clear D gene. Looked up from germline, CDR1 is MNHEY and CDR2 is SVGAGI. The V end lost 6 bases, the J end lost 0 bases, and 8 bases lay between the germline ends. CDR3 length: 13 amino acids. The CDR3 region has the DNA TGTGCCAGCAGCCCCCGGACTAACTATGGCTACACCTTC. Protein: CASSPRTNYGYTF.

The rearrangement links TRBV7-2 to TRBJ2-3; no clear D gene. Germline CDR1 SGHTA, CDR2 FQGNSA. V lost 5 bases, J lost 8 bases, and 26 bases lay in between. The CDR3 has 17 residues. DNA for the CDR3: TGTGCCAGCAGCCCCTCCGTTAGTAGCTGGATTTGGGGTACGCAGTATTTT. It encodes CASSPSVSSWIWGTQYF.

This sequence joins TRBV7-9 and TRBJ2-7, with TRBD1 matching 7 bases. CDR1 SEHNR and CDR2 FQNEAQ come from the germline V gene (reference sequence). The trim removed 1 base at V and 3 bases at J, leaving 6 bases unmatched. The CDR3 is 15 residues long. The CDR3: CASSLGQGPGYEQYF. The DNA of the CDR3 is TGTGCCAGCAGCTTAGGACAGGGACCCGGCTACGAGCAGTACTTC.

This chain uses TRBV15 with TRBJ2-3; 9 nucleotides agree with TRBD1. V dropped 0 bases and J dropped 7; count of bases not matched to a gene: 5. The CDR3 is made up of 15 amino acids. Germline-derived CDR1 and CDR2 are LNHNV and YYDKDF (reference sequence). CDR3 sequence (DNA): TGTGCCACCAGCAGAGATAATAACAGGGGGCATACGCAGTATTTT. Translated, it gives CATSRDNNRGHTQYF.

The chain links TRBV6-5 to TRBJ2-7, with 10 bases matching TRBD2. Germline CDR1 reads MNHEY; CDR2 reads SVGAGI. V lost 6 bases and J lost 5; bases outside the gene matches: 10. The CDR3 runs to 15 residues. The CDR3 region has the DNA TGTGCCAGCAGGCAAAGCGGGAGGGCCCGGAACGAGCAGTACTTC. As protein: CASRQSGRARNEQYF.

The rearrangement uses TRBV7-9 and TRBJ2-5, with 8 nucleotides matching TRBD1. Unmatched junction bases numbered 6, after V lost 5 bases and J lost 7 bases. The CDR3 consists of 13 residues. Germline V gives CDR1 SEHNR, CDR2 FQNEAQ (reference sequence). The CDR3 DNA follows: TGTGCCAGCAGCCCTCAGGGGGCGTTGACCCAGTACTTC. Protein: CASSPQGALTQYF.

This chain links TRBV28 with TRBJ1-6, with D perhaps TRBD1 (6 bases). The CDR3 extends over 15 amino acids. V lost 5 bases to trimming and J lost 8 bases, with 16 bases between them. The germline gives CDR1 MDHEN, CDR2 SYDVKM. CDR3 coding DNA: TGTGCCAGCAGTCCCCCAGGGGACGTGGATTCACCCCTCCACTTT. The encoded protein is CASSPPGDVDSPLHF.

This chain connects TRBV10-3 to TRBJ1-2, with D unresolved. The CDR3 loop spans 17 amino acids. Trimming removed 4 bases from V and 2 bases from J, with 20 bases in between. The germline V gene has CDR1 ENHRY and CDR2 SYGVKD. The CDR3 here is CAISAGRPEEQNYGYTF. The DNA of the CDR3 is TGTGCCATCAGTGCAGGCCGGCCCGAGGAACAAAACTATGGCTACACCTTC.

This clone was detected only once. CDR3 sequence: CASSSTMRLTGNTIYF. The DNA of the CDR3 is TGTGCCAGCAGCTCGACCATGAGGTTAACTGGAAACACCATATATTTT. The chain carries TRBV7-2 and TRBJ1-3, with no clear D. V gave up 4 bases and J gave up 2 bases, with 15 bases separating them. The CDR3 has 16 residues. The germline CDR1 and CDR2 sequences are SGHTA and FQGNSA.

This chain uses TRBV6-1 with TRBJ1-4, with D maybe TRBD1 (5 bases). The CDR3 has 14 amino acids. Trimming cost V 1 base and J 8 bases, with 11 bases left between them. Germline CDR1 and CDR2: MNHNS and SASEGT. CDR3: CASSEVRVGEKLFF. DNA for the CDR3: TGTGCCAGCAGTGAAGTCAGGGTGGGGGAAAAACTGTTTTTT.